Included here is one TCR beta chain sequence, with context. Its target is not known. Gene names follow the mouse nomenclature. The sequence runs out 4 residues before the end of the CDR3; the remainder is reconstructed from the germline J gene. This entry belongs to a study of CD8+ T cells in alopecia areata. Study in general: Skin-grafted approximately 7-11-week-old female C3H/HeJ mice received tissue from roughly 6-12-month-old C3H/HeJ donors with spontaneous alopecia.

CD4, CD8alpha, NKG2D, NKG2ACE and other markers guided sorting of pooled cutaneous lymph node cells. Study conclusions and caveats: Across lesional scalp, and particularly alopecia totalis/universalis, clonality surpassed that of normal scalp. Sequence data from scalp samples additionally include resident alphabeta T cells of normal skin. TCR sharing was clearer in mice than between patients, perhaps partly owing to patient HLA diversity.

The CDR3 is 14 amino acids. The germline V gene encodes CDR1 NNHDY and CDR2 SYVADS. In each case, RNA was isolated and then reverse transcribed into cDNA as the sequencing template. Only in-frame clones appear in the TCRdb table, and some are missing; sequencing was by immunoSEQ multiplex PCR. The sample shows 290,000 or so clones, none of them appearing just once. What was sequenced was CD4+ T cells sorted from a lymph node. The clonotype originates from a C3H/HeJ mouse with alopecia areata. This mouse strain has H2-k as its MHC haplotype. The chain employs TRBV13-3 and TRBJ2-7; 10 bases map to TRBD1. Here the CDR3 reads CASSDRDRGDEQYF. The sequenced CDR3 bases are TGTGCCAGCAGTGACCGGGACAGGGGTGAT.